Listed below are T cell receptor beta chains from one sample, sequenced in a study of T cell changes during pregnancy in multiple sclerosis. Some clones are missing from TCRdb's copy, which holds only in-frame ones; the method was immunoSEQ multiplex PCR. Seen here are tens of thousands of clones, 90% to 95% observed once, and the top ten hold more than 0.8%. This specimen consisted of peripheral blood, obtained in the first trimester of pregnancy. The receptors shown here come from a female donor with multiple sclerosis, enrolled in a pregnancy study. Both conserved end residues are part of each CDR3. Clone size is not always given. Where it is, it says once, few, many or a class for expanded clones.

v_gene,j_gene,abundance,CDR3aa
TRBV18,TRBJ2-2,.,CASSRGTGELFF
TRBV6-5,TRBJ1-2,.,CASTDITVNYGYTF
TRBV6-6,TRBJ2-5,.,CASGEGQETQYF
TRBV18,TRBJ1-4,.,CASSRTGQGGANEKLFF
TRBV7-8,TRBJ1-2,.,CASSLAGQGNYGYTF
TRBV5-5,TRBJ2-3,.,CASSLSGGAGDTQYF
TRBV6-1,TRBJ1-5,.,CASSEAGGNQPQHF
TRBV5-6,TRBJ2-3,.,CASSSGGGGDTQYF
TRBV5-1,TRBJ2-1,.,CASSFSGSSYNEQFF
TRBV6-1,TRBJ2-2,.,CASSVSGNAGELFF
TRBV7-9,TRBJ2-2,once,CASKERQGAENTGELFF
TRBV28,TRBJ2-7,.,CASRPTGEPYEQYF
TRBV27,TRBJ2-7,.,CASSLKAGSSYEQYF
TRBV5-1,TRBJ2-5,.,CASSFQAVAEETQYF
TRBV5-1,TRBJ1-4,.,CASSLGPAGEKLFF
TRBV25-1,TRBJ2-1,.,CASSISGRPAGPHEQFF
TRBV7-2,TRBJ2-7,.,CASSHGQGGPYEQYF
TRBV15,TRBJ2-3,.,CATSRDRDSTDTQYF
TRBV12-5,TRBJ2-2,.,CASGRQISGELFF
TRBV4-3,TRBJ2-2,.,CASSQPSGGGPGGELFF
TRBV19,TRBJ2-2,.,CASSRETGGYTGELFF
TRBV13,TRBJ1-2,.,CASSLRLNYGYTF
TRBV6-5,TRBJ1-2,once,CASGRQGSYGYTF
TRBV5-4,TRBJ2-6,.,CASSPQGQGGSGANVLTF
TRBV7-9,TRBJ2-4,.,CASSLVDRGRNIQYF
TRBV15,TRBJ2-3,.,CATTKHTGVGGDTQYF
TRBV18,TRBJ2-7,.,CASSPGQGMNEQYF
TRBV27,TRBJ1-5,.,CASSNQGYSNQPQHF
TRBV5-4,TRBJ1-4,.,CASSLAAGNEKLFF
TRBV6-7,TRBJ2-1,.,CASSSFTGGDNEQFF
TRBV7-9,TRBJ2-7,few,CASGHSISGTYEQYF
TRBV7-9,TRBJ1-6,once,CASRESGSPLHF
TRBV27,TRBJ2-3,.,CASSLSEGELTDTQYF
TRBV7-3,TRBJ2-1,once,CASSLSRNSFLDEQFF
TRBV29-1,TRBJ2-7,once,CSGATGAGDEQYF
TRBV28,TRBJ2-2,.,CASTVPGGAGELFF
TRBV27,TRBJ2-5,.,CASSANRVGQETQYF
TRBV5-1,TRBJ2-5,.,CASSWGDRAETQYF
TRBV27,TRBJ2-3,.,CASRHRGTDTQYF
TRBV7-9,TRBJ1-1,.,CASQHPTRTEAFF
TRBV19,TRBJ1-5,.,CASSIDSPTGSLVF
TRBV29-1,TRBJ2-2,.,CSAPTGAVGELFF
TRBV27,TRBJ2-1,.,CASGGSYNEQFF
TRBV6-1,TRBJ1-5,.,CASTPGTVLYQPQHF
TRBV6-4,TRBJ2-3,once,CASSDGAGGLPDTQYF
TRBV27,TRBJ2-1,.,CASRLVQVGANEQFF
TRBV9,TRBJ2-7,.,CASSPGTNSYEQYF
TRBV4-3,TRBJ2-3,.,CASSLTSGTTDTQYF